This T cell receptor (beta chain) was documented in a study of cytomegalovirus exposure and HLA in healthy donors. Primers: 60 Vbeta forward and 13 Jbeta reverse. Sequencing was performed with immunoSEQ multiplex PCR; in TCRdb, only in-frame clones are kept and a portion is missing. There are approximately 140,000 clones in the sample; more than 65% occur only once, and 2% to 3% lies in the top ten. Points on this clone: What it recognizes is unknown.

Overall study results and limits: It was only CMV serostatus that was available as immune exposure information. Data from an earlier analysis indicated that most TCR beta V segments were productive either about 87% or about 30% of the time. What was likely a sequencing artifact was a cluster of highly shared sequence variants.

The V gene's germline CDR1 is SGHTS and CDR2 YDEGEE. The CDR3 is made up of 12 amino acids. V lost 4 bases and J 5 bases, leaving 7 bases between the germline ends. The genes are TRBV5-8 and TRBJ1-5; no reliable D call. Sequenced: PBMCs. This TCR was sampled from a man aged 50-60 years in good health and CMV-seronegative. CDR3 nucleotides: TGTGCCAGCAGCCGCGCGGATCAGCCCCAGCATTTT. It encodes CASSRADQPQHF.